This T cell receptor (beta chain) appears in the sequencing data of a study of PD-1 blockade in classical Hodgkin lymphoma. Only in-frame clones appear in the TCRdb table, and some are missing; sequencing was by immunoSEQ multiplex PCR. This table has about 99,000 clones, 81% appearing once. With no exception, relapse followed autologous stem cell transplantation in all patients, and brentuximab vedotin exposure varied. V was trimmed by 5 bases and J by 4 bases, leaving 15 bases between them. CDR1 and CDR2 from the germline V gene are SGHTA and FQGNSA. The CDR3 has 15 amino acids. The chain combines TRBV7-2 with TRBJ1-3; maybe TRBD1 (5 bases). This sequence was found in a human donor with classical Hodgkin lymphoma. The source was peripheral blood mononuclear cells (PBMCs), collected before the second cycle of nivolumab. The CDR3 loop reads CASSEGTFLGNTIYF. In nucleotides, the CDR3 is TGTGCCAGCAGCGAGGGGACTTTCTTAGGAAACACCATATATTTT.